The sequence of this T cell receptor beta chain was determined in a study of blood T cell repertoires in COVID-19. Germline loops: CDR1 MDHEN, CDR2 SYDVKM. The V end lost 2 bases, the J end lost 4 bases, and 5 bases lay between the germline ends. The CDR3 is 12 amino acids. Authors' analysis steps: Reference gene primer amplification gave estimated nucleated cell counts. The repertoire was sequenced with immunoSEQ multiplex PCR; TCRdb's copy has only in-frame clones and lacks some. For V, J and clone size, that table is used; D and trimming come from the DNA. Among approximately 91,000 clones, about 85% were seen once, and the ten largest hold about 4.2%. This clone was recorded a few times. Other DNA sequences in this sample translate to the same CDR3.

This rearrangement joins TRBV28 to TRBJ1-2; D remains ambiguous. The TCR comes from a man between 65 and 85 years old with acute or convalescent COVID-19. The specimen sequenced was peripheral blood. The CDR3 nucleotides read TGTGCCAGCAGTTTACAGTCCTATGGCTACACCTTC. It encodes CASSLQSYGYTF.